One T cell receptor (beta chain) is described in this entry. Method: immunoSEQ multiplex PCR; TCRdb's copy keeps in-frame clones and lacks some. The sample has around 67,000 clones; around nine tenths are singletons. The CDR3 is 12 residues long. Germline V gene lookup returns CDR1 SGHVS and CDR2 FQNEAQ. Trimming removed 5 bases from V and 10 bases from J, with 12 bases in between. The data stem from a study of blood T cell repertoires in COVID-19. This clonotype was obtained from a woman older than 75 with acute or convalescent COVID-19. The chain carries TRBV7-8 and TRBJ2-1, with no clear D. The sample taken for sequencing was peripheral blood. This chain's CDR3 is CASSPTVGEQFF. The DNA for the CDR3 is TGTGCCAGCAGCCCCACAGTTGGGGAGCAGTTCTTC.